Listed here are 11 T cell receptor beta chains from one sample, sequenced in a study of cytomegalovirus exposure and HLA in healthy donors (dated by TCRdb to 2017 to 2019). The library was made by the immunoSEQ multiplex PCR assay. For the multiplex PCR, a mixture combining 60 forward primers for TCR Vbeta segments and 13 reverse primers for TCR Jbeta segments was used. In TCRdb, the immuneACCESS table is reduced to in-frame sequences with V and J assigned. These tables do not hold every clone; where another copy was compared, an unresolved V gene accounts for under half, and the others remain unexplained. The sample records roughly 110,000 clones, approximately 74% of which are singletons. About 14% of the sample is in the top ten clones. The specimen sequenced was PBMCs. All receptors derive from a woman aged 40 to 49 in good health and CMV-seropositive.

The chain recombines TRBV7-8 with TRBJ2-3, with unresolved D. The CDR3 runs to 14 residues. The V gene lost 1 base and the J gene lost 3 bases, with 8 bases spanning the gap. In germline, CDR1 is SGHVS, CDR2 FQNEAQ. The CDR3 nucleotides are TGTGCCAGCAGCTTAGGATTGACAACAGATACGCAGTATTTT. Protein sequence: CASSLGLTTDTQYF. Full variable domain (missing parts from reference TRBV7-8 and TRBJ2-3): GAGVSQSPRYKVAKRGQDVALRCDPISGHVSLFWYQQALGQGPEFLTYFQNEAQLDKSGLPSDRFFAERPEGSVSTLKIQRTQQEDSAVYLCASSLGLTTDTQYFGPGTRLTVL.

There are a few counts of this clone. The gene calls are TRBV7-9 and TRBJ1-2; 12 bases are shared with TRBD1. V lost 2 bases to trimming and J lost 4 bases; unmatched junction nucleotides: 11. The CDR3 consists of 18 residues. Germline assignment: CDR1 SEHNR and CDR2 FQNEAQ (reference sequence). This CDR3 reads CASSLNGDRGPSGYGYTF. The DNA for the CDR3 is TGTGCCAGCAGCTTAAATGGGGACAGGGGGCCTAGTGGCTATGGCTACACCTTC.

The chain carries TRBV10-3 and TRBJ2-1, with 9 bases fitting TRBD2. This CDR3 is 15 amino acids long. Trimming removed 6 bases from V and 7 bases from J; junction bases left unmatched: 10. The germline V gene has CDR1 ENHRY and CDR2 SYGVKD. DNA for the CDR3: TGTGCCATCAGCGGTCTAGCGGGGCTAAGTAATGAGCAGTTCTTC. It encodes CAISGLAGLSNEQFF.

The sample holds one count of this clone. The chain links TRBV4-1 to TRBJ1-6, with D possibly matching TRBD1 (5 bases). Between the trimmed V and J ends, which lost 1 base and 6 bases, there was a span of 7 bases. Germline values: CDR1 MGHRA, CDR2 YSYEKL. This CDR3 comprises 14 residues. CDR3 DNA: TGCGCCAGCAGCCAAGGTAGGGGTAATTCACCCCTCCACTTT. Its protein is CASSQGRGNSPLHF.

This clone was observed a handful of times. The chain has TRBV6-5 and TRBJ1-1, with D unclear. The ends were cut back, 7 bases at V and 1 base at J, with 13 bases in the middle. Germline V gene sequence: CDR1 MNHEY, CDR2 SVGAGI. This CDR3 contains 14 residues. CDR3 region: CASNTRRGNTEAFF. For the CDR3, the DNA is TGTGCCAGCAATACGCGACGGGGGAACACTGAAGCTTTCTTT.

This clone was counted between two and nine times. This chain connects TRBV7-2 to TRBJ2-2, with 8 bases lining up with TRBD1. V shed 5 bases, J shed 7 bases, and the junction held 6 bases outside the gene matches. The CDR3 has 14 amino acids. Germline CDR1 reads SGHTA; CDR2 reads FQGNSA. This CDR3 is CASSQTGENGELFF. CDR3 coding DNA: TGTGCCAGCAGCCAGACAGGGGAGAACGGGGAGCTGTTTTTT.

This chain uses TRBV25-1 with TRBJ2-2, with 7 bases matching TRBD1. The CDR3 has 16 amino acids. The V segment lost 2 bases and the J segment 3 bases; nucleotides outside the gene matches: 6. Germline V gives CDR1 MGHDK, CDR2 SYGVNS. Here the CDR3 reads CASSEDRASHTGELFF. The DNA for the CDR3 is TGTGCCAGCAGTGAAGACAGGGCCTCGCACACCGGGGAGCTGTTTTTT.

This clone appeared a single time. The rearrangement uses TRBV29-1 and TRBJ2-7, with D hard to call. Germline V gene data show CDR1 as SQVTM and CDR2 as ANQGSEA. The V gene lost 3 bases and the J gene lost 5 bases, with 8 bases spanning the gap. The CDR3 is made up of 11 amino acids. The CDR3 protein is CSVETRDEQYF. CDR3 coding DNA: TGCAGCGTTGAGACACGCGACGAGCAGTACTTC.

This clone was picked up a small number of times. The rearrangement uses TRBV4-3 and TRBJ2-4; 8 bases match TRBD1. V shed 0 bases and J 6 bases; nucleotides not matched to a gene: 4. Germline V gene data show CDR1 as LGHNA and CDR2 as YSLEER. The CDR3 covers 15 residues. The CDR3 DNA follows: TGCGCCAGCAGCCAAGATTTGGACAGGGTAAACATTCAGTACTTC. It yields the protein CASSQDLDRVNIQYF.

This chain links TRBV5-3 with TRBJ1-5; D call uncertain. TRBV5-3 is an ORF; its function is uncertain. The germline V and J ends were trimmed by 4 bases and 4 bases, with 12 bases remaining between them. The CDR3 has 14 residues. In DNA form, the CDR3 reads TGTGCCAGAAGCGGGAGGCAGGAGAATCAGCCCCAGCATTTT. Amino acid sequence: CARSGRQENQPQHF.

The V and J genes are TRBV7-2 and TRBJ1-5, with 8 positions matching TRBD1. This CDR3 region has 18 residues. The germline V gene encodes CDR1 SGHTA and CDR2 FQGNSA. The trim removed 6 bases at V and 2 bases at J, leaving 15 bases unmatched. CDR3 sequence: CASSYDRGAGGGNQPQHF. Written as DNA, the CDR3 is TGTGCCAGCAGTTATGACAGGGGAGCGGGGGGGGGCAATCAGCCCCAGCATTTT.